The 30 T cell receptor beta chains given below trace back to one sample, sequenced in a study of T cells in Graves' hyperthyroidism and ophthalmopathy. The source material, RNA transcripts, was used to amplify TCR beta CDR3 regions. Using the HTBI primer set, a first-round RT-PCR was run on the TCR CDR3. TCRdb re-analysed the multiplex PCR reads in MiXCR, keeping a single row per CDR3 protein. The sample has approximately 420,000 distinct CDR3 sequences; about 16% are singletons. Sequencing was done on a sample of blood. Receptors originate from a woman aged 30 to 39 with Graves' hyperthyroidism.

The sample holds many counts of this clonotype. CDR3 DNA sequence: TGTGCCAGCAGCGCCTACCGGGACACCAATGAGCAGTTCTTC. Amino acids: CASSAYRDTNEQFF. The V and J genes are TRBV12-3 or TRBV12-4 and TRBJ2-1, with a possible D match to TRBD1 (6 bases). This CDR3 contains 14 residues. The V end lost 6 bases, the J end lost 6 bases, and 15 bases lay between the germline ends.

The CDR3 coding sequence is TGTGCCAGCAGCCCTGCAGGGGAAGAGACCCAGTACTTC. Its protein is CASSPAGEETQYF. The chain joins TRBV14 to TRBJ2-5; D possibly corresponds to TRBD1 (6 bases). The germline gives CDR1 SGHDN, CDR2 FVKESK. V lost 4 bases to trimming and J lost 3 bases, with 9 bases between them. The CDR3 loop spans 13 amino acids.

The V and J genes are TRBV28 and TRBJ2-7, with D possibly TRBD2 on 6 matching bases. This CDR3 region has 14 residues. Germline V CDR1 and CDR2: MDHEN, SYDVKM. The V gene lost 6 bases and the J gene lost 3 bases, with 15 bases spanning the gap. The CDR3 sequence is CASRMSGLNYEQYF. CDR3 bases: TGTGCCAGCAGGATGTCGGGACTCAACTACGAGCAGTACTTC.

As for this clonotype: A single base separates this from a much larger clone, so it may be a read error. The conserved phenylalanine or tryptophan is not found at the CDR3 terminus, so this likely reflects a read error. The V call is TRBV20-1, the J call TRBJ2-3, with D tentatively TRBD1 (6 bases). The germline CDR1 and CDR2 sequences are DFQATT and SNEGSKA (reference sequence). Trimming shortened V by 1 base and J by 3 bases, and 11 bases separated the two germline ends. The CDR3 has 14 amino acids. Here the CDR3 DNA reads TGCAGTGCTAGAGGGAGAGGGGGTACAGATACGCAGTATCTT. It yields the protein CSARGRGGTDTQYL.

As regards this clonotype: A much larger clone differs by one base, so this may be a read error. The chain has TRBV28 and TRBJ1-3; D is unresolved. The CDR3 covers 14 residues. The germline CDR1 and CDR2 sequences are MDHEN and SYDVKM. The DNA of the CDR3 is TGTGCCAGCAGTTTCGACGGCTCTGCAAACACCATATATTTT. Its translation: CASSFDGSANTIYF.

This clonotype was found many times. The gene calls are TRBV28 and TRBJ2-1; 8 bases match TRBD1. Per germline, CDR1 MDHEN and CDR2 SYDVKM. Trimming took 5 bases from V and 1 from J; bases not matched to a gene: 7. The CDR3 covers 16 residues. The CDR3 nucleotides read TGTGCCAGCAGTAACCAGGGGGCCCAATCCTACAATGAGCAGTTCTTC. Its protein product is CASSNQGAQSYNEQFF.

Concerning this clonotype itself: A much larger clone differs from this one at a single base, so this may be a read error. The chain recombines TRBV28 with TRBJ1-5; tentative D call: TRBD1 (5 bases). Between the trimmed V and J ends, which lost 2 bases and 3 bases, there was a span of 8 bases. The germline CDR1 and CDR2 sequences are MDHEN and SYDVKM. The CDR3 sequence is 14 residues long. The CDR3 sequence: CASSLAGNNQPQHF. In DNA form, the CDR3 reads TGTGCCAGCAGTTTAGCAGGGAACAATCAGCCCCAGCATTTT. Full variable domain (missing parts from reference TRBV28 and TRBJ1-5): DVKVTQSSRYLVKRTGEKVFLECVQDMDHENMFWYRQDPGLGLRLIYFSYDVKMKEKGDIPEGYSVSREKKERFSLILESASTNQTSMYLCASSLAGNNQPQHFGDGTRLSIL.

This clonotype was seen only a few times. V usage is TRBV7-2 and J usage is TRBJ2-5; 8 bases are shared with TRBD1. The ends lost 4 bases at V and 4 bases at J; junction bases unmatched: 8. CDR3 length: 15 residues. Germline assignment: CDR1 SGHTA and CDR2 FQGNSA. The CDR3 sequence: CASSSSGTGLETQYF. For the CDR3, the DNA is TGTGCCAGCAGCTCTTCCGGGACAGGTTTAGAGACCCAGTACTTC.

Ten or more counts support this clonotype. V is TRBV20-1 and J is TRBJ1-1, with 8 bases matching TRBD1. This CDR3 is built from 14 residues. Trimming at V came to 7 bases and at J to 5 bases, leaving 12 bases not matched to a gene. Germline assignment: CDR1 DFQATT and CDR2 SNEGSKA (reference sequence). The CDR3 nucleotides are TGCAGTGAGCTGGTCGGCAGGGGGCGGACTGAAGCTTTCTTT. It translates to CSELVGRGRTEAFF.

This clonotype came up a few times. The genes are TRBV14 and TRBJ1-2; tentative D call: TRBD1 (5 bases). Germline loops: CDR1 SGHDN, CDR2 FVKESK. V was trimmed by 1 base and J by 8 bases, leaving 11 bases between them. This CDR3 contains 13 residues. The chain's CDR3 is CASSQVGRDGYTF. The CDR3 region has the DNA TGTGCCAGCAGCCAAGTAGGGAGGGACGGCTACACCTTC.

The gene calls are TRBV2 and TRBJ2-7, with D perhaps TRBD1 or TRBD2 (6 bases each). V was pared by 4 bases and J by 4 bases, with 14 bases between. Germline loops: CDR1 SNHLY, CDR2 FYNNEI. The CDR3 loop spans 14 amino acids. The CDR3 DNA reads TGTGCCAGCAGTGGTGAGGGGGGCCCGTACGAGCAGTACTTC. Translation gives CASSGEGGPYEQYF.

The V gene is TRBV6-1, the J gene TRBJ2-2, with D perhaps TRBD2 (6 bases). This CDR3 comprises 13 residues. Between the trimmed V and J ends, which lost 5 bases and 7 bases, there was a span of 11 bases. Germline CDR1 and CDR2: MNHNS and SASEGT. Here the CDR3 reads CASSRLVNGELFF. CDR3 DNA sequence: TGTGCCAGCAGTCGACTAGTAAACGGGGAGCTGTTTTTT.

This clonotype was counted only a few times. The chain recombines TRBV28 with TRBJ2-1; possible D gene TRBD1, 5 bases. V was clipped by 6 bases and J by 9 bases, with 15 bases between them. Germline V gene lookup returns CDR1 MDHEN and CDR2 SYDVKM. The CDR3 contains 13 residues. The CDR3 sequence is CASSRRAASEQFF. CDR3 coding DNA: TGTGCCAGCAGCCGCAGGGCGGCTAGTGAGCAGTTCTTC.

The table lists this clonotype with many counts. This chain joins TRBV10-1 and TRBJ2-1; 10 positions agree with TRBD2. Trimming at V came to 4 bases and at J to 8 bases, leaving 8 bases not matched to a gene. Germline V gene data show CDR1 as WNHNN and CDR2 as SYGVQD (reference sequence). The CDR3 contains 15 residues. The CDR3 coding sequence is TGCGCCAGCAGTGTCGGGCTAGCGGGAGCACATGAGCAGTTCTTC. The encoded protein is CASSVGLAGAHEQFF.

J is TRBJ2-7 and V is TRBV5-6; D is tentatively TRBD1 or TRBD2 (7 bases each). The CDR3 is made up of 15 amino acids. Per germline, CDR1 SGHDT and CDR2 YYEEEE. V lost 5 bases and J 4 bases, leaving 19 bases between the germline ends. The CDR3 loop is CASRSLGQGGYEQYF. The CDR3 coding sequence is TGTGCCAGCAGATCGTTGGGGCAGGGGGGGTACGAGCAGTACTTC.

This clonotype has just a few counts. The chain joins TRBV7-2 to TRBJ2-7, with a weak D call TRBD2 (6 bases). Trimming took 2 bases from V and 0 from J, leaving 11 bases between them. Germline values: CDR1 SGHTA, CDR2 FQGNSA. CDR3 length: 15 residues. DNA of the CDR3: TGTGCCAGCAGCTTACGGGGGAGCCACTCCTACGAGCAGTACTTC. Amino acids: CASSLRGSHSYEQYF.

The chain joins TRBV19 to TRBJ2-2, with 8 positions matching TRBD2. Germline V gives CDR1 LNHDA, CDR2 SQIVND (reference sequence). V was clipped by 6 bases and J by 4 bases; unmatched bases: 7. The CDR3 runs 15 residues. The CDR3 region is CASRLYGTSTGELFF. For the CDR3, the DNA is TGTGCCAGTAGATTGTACGGGACTAGCACCGGGGAGCTGTTTTTT.

This clonotype appeared many times. This sequence joins TRBV28 and TRBJ2-1; maybe TRBD2 (6 bases). Trimming shortened V by 1 base and J by 10 bases, and 14 bases separated the two germline ends. From germline, CDR1 is MDHEN and CDR2 SYDVKM. There are 14 residues in the CDR3. Written as DNA, the CDR3 is TGTGCCAGCAGTTTATCCGGGGCGGGACCAGAGCAGTTCTTC. It specifies CASSLSGAGPEQFF.

V and J are TRBV7-2 and TRBJ2-1, with 13 bases identical to TRBD2. CDR1 and CDR2 from the germline V gene are SGHTA and FQGNSA. Trimming removed 5 bases from V and 6 bases from J; junction bases left unmatched: 13. There are 18 residues in the CDR3. CDR3 protein: CASSRRTSGSPQGNEQFF. CDR3 DNA: TGTGCCAGCAGCAGGCGGACTAGCGGGAGCCCGCAGGGCAATGAGCAGTTCTTC.

This clonotype appeared many times. V usage is TRBV10-1 and J usage is TRBJ2-1; 12 nucleotides agree with TRBD2. The CDR3 is 16 residues long. Unmatched junction bases numbered 7, after V lost 4 bases and J lost 6 bases. The germline V gene encodes CDR1 WNHNN and CDR2 SYGVQD (reference sequence). CDR3 nucleotides: TGCGCCAGCAGTGGGACTAGCGGGAAGGTCCCCAATGAGCAGTTCTTC. Its protein is CASSGTSGKVPNEQFF.

This clonotype was recorded many times. The rearrangement joins TRBV12-3 or TRBV12-4 to TRBJ1-4; the match to TRBD1 covers 8 bases. The CDR3 has 14 amino acids. V shed 6 bases, J shed 4 bases, and the junction held 4 bases outside the gene matches. The CDR3 sequence is CASRRTGINEKLFF. CDR3 in DNA: TGTGCCAGCAGACGGACAGGGATTAATGAAAAACTGTTTTTT.

This clonotype was seen at least ten times. V gene TRBV27 combines with J gene TRBJ2-3; 12 bases match TRBD2. The CDR3 is 16 residues long. The germline CDR1 and CDR2 sequences are MNHEY and SMNVEV (reference sequence). After removal of 3 bases from V and 3 bases from J, the junction contained 4 bases not matched to a gene. In nucleotides, the CDR3 is TGTGCCAGCAGTTTCTCGACTAGCGGGAGAACAGATACGCAGTATTTT. Protein sequence: CASSFSTSGRTDTQYF.

This chain connects TRBV10-2 to TRBJ2-2; no clear D gene. CDR1 WSHSY and CDR2 SAAADI come from the germline V gene. The CDR3 length is 14 residues. Trimming stripped 10 bases from V and 3 bases from J, with 15 bases between. As DNA, the CDR3 is TGCGCCACGTCCCACGGCGGCGACACCGGGGAGCTGTTTTTT. Translated, it gives CATSHGGDTGELFF.

The rearrangement uses TRBV20-1 and TRBJ1-1, with D unresolved. The V end was cut by 0 bases, the J end by 3 bases, with 14 bases between. The CDR3 is 15 amino acids. Germline lookup yields CDR1 DFQATT and CDR2 SNEGSKA (reference sequence). DNA for the CDR3: TGCAGTGCTAGAGATTGGGGTGGGGTGCACACTGAAGCTTTCTTT. It is translated as CSARDWGGVHTEAFF.

This rearrangement joins TRBV20-1 to TRBJ2-3, with D possibly being TRBD2 (7 bases). CDR3 length: 15 amino acids. V was cut by 5 bases and J by 5 bases, with 20 bases left in between. Germline V gene data show CDR1 as DFQATT and CDR2 as SNEGSKA (reference sequence). In nucleotides, the CDR3 is TGCAGTGCTTGGGGGGCGGGAGTCCAAGGAGATACGCAGTATTTT. Its protein is CSAWGAGVQGDTQYF.

This chain links TRBV11-2 with TRBJ2-7; 8 bases are a match to TRBD2. The CDR3 runs 15 residues. The germline CDR1 and CDR2 sequences are SGHAT and FQNNGV. The V gene end was trimmed by 3 bases and the J gene end by 3 bases; junction bases not matched to a gene: 7. CDR3: CASSFQREWSYEQYF. As DNA, the CDR3 is TGTGCCAGCAGCTTCCAGCGGGAGTGGAGCTACGAGCAGTACTTC.

This clonotype was found many times. This chain links TRBV18 with TRBJ2-7, with D uncertain. V lost 2 bases and J 5 bases, leaving 16 bases between the germline ends. The CDR3 consists of 15 residues. Germline V CDR1 and CDR2: KGHSH, LQKENI. CDR3 in amino acids: CASSPGDFLLNEQYF. The CDR3 DNA is TGTGCCAGCTCACCAGGGGATTTCCTCTTGAACGAGCAGTACTTC.

This clonotype showed up many times. This sequence joins TRBV20-1 and TRBJ2-7, with D possibly being TRBD2 (5 bases). Germline CDR1 and CDR2: DFQATT and SNEGSKA (reference sequence). The ends were cut back, 1 base at V and 4 bases at J, with 11 bases in the middle. The CDR3 is 13 residues long. In nucleotides, the CDR3 is TGCAGTGCTAGAGGAGCGGTCGGGTACGAGCAGTACTTC. Its translation is CSARGAVGYEQYF.

This clonotype was seen a few times. The chain uses TRBV12-3 or TRBV12-4 and TRBJ2-7, with D perhaps TRBD2 (5 bases). V was trimmed by 6 bases and J by 6 bases, leaving 18 bases between them. There are 14 residues in the CDR3. Here the CDR3 DNA reads TGTGCCAGCAGGAGTACTAGTATTAGCTTCGAGCAGTACTTC. It is translated as CASRSTSISFEQYF.

The sample holds many counts of this clonotype. This rearrangement joins TRBV4-1 to TRBJ2-1, with 10 positions matching TRBD2. The CDR3 runs 16 residues. J lost 5 bases, V lost 3 bases, and 7 bases had no gene match. Germline lookup yields CDR1 MGHRA and CDR2 YSYEKL. The chain's CDR3 is CASSHSFGLADNEQFF. DNA of the CDR3: TGCGCCAGCAGCCATAGTTTTGGACTAGCGGACAATGAGCAGTTCTTC.